This T cell receptor (beta chain) was retrieved from a study of blood T cell repertoires in COVID-19. The table lists this clone with a count of one. The method was immunoSEQ multiplex PCR; TCRdb's version includes in-frame clones alone and lacks a portion of them. The table includes roughly 260,000 clones, around four fifths detected once. There are 19 residues in the CDR3. This receptor was taken from an older woman with acute or convalescent COVID-19. Sequencing was carried out using peripheral blood. This chain links TRBV21-1 with TRBJ2-3; TRBD1 is taken as the D call from the table, unchecked against the DNA. TRBV21-1 is annotated as a pseudogene. The CDR3 here is CASSKENLLPDRVSHTQYF. The DNA of the CDR3 is TGTGCCAGCAGCAAAGAAAATCTGCTCCCGGACAGGGTCTCACATACGCAGTATTTT.